This T cell receptor (beta chain) was observed in a study of blood T cell repertoires in COVID-19. This CDR3 contains 15 residues. CDR1 and CDR2 from the germline V gene are MDHEN and SYDVKM. V shed 6 bases, J shed 6 bases, and the junction held 11 bases outside the gene matches. The assay was immunoSEQ multiplex PCR, and TCRdb's table has in-frame clones only and misses some. The sample contains some 260,000 clones, roughly 80% of which appear only once. This clone was found a few times. V is TRBV28 and J is TRBJ1-2, with 9 bases lining up with TRBD1. The sequenced material came from peripheral blood. This TCR was recovered from a man older than 75 with acute or convalescent COVID-19. This CDR3 is CASSRRDRERDGYTF. The CDR3 DNA sequence: TGTGCCAGCAGCCGCAGGGACAGGGAAAGGGATGGCTACACCTTC.